The next 21 T cell receptor beta chains were all read from a single sample in a study of blood T cell repertoires in COVID-19. This table comes from immunoSEQ multiplex PCR, and its TCRdb copy is limited to in-frame clones, with some not included. The sample consists of about 75,000 clones, under 90% of them appearing once. The specimen was peripheral blood. These receptors were collected from a human donor in a cohort sampled during active COVID-19.

This chain uses TRBV5-5 with TRBJ1-2; 8 nucleotides agree with TRBD1. The length of the CDR3 is 18 residues. Unmatched junction bases numbered 20, after V lost 4 bases and J lost 6 bases. From germline, CDR1 is SGHKS and CDR2 YYEKEE (reference sequence). The CDR3 spells CASSPIFTPGQANDGYTF. In DNA form, the CDR3 reads TGTGCCAGCAGCCCCATCTTTACCCCGGGACAGGCTAATGATGGCTACACCTTC.

The chain combines TRBV5-6 with TRBJ2-7, with D possibly TRBD2 on 5 matching bases. From germline, CDR1 is SGHDT and CDR2 YYEEEE. Trimming shortened V by 4 bases and J by 5 bases, and 7 bases separated the two germline ends. The CDR3 consists of 11 residues. CDR3 sequence (DNA): TGTGCCAGCAGCAGGCGGGACGAGCAGTACTTC. It specifies CASSRRDEQYF.

This clone was counted once. This chain links TRBV9 with TRBJ2-5; 7 bases map to TRBD1. The CDR3 is made up of 14 amino acids. Germline CDR1 is SGDLS and CDR2 is YYNGEE. V gave up 4 bases and J gave up 2 bases; unmatched junction bases: 5. The CDR3 sequence is CASSQDRAQETQYF. The CDR3 nucleotides are TGTGCCAGCAGCCAAGACAGGGCTCAAGAGACCCAGTACTTC.

The J gene is TRBJ2-3, the V gene TRBV6-2 or TRBV6-3; maybe TRBD2 (5 bases). Trimming pared 5 bases from V and 3 bases from J, leaving 6 bases between. The CDR3 is made up of 12 amino acids. Germline V CDR1 and CDR2: MNHEY, SVGEGT. CDR3 sequence reads: CASSQRTDTQYF. The CDR3 DNA reads TGTGCCAGCAGTCAGCGGACAGATACGCAGTATTTT.

CDR3 in DNA: TGTGCCAGCAGCCCCTGGGGGCCGTCCTCTGGGGCCAACGTCCTGACTTTC. This encodes CASSPWGPSSGANVLTF. This chain joins TRBV11-2 and TRBJ2-6; possible D gene TRBD1, 6 bases. Germline CDR1 SGHAT, CDR2 FQNNGV. The CDR3 contains 17 residues. Trimming removed 5 bases at V and 0 bases at J, with 14 bases between.

The chain is built from TRBV27 and TRBJ2-2, with TRBD2 identical over 12 bases. Germline V CDR1 and CDR2: MNHEY, SMNVEV (reference sequence). CDR3 length equals 17 residues. V shed 0 bases and J 6 bases; nucleotides not matched to a gene: 5. CDR3 coding DNA: TGTGCCAGCAGTTTATCAGGGCTAGCGGGAGGGGCCGGGGAGCTGTTTTTT. Translated: CASSLSGLAGGAGELFF.

The chain links TRBV11-2 to TRBJ1-6, with 7 bases identical to TRBD1. The V and J ends lost 4 bases and 0 bases, in that order; junction bases with no gene match: 0. This CDR3 comprises 15 residues. Germline-derived CDR1 and CDR2 are SGHAT and FQNNGV. This CDR3 is CASSSGGSYNSPLHF. The CDR3 nucleotides are TGTGCCAGCAGCTCAGGGGGCTCCTATAATTCACCCCTCCACTTT.

The chain links TRBV5-1 to TRBJ2-5; TRBD2 is a possible D gene (5 bases). V was clipped by 0 bases and J by 5 bases, with 14 bases between them. The V gene's germline CDR1 is SGHRS and CDR2 YFSETQ. The CDR3 has 15 residues. This CDR3 reads CASSLAGSVGETQYF. DNA for the CDR3: TGCGCCAGCAGCTTGGCGGGGTCTGTGGGGGAGACCCAGTACTTC.

This chain uses TRBV7-2 with TRBJ2-5; D not resolved. CDR1 SGHTA and CDR2 FQGNSA come from the germline V gene. V was shortened by 2 bases and J by 5 bases, with 9 bases between the two germline ends. The CDR3 totals 13 residues. This CDR3 reads CASSLSSRETQYF. The CDR3 nucleotides read TGTGCCAGCAGCTTATCATCTAGGGAGACCCAGTACTTC.

The chain uses TRBV9 and TRBJ2-7, with TRBD2 matching 9 bases. This CDR3 is built from 16 residues. The germline V gene encodes CDR1 SGDLS and CDR2 YYNGEE. V was pared by 4 bases and J by 5 bases, with 13 bases of the junction left unmatched. CDR3: CASSIGLASLGHEQYF. The CDR3 nucleotides are TGTGCCAGCAGCATCGGACTAGCGTCGCTAGGCCACGAGCAGTACTTC.

This clone occurred a few times. The V gene is TRBV10-1, the J gene TRBJ1-2, with unresolved D. The germline V gene encodes CDR1 WNHNN and CDR2 SYGVQD (reference sequence). Trimming shortened V by 3 bases and J by 5 bases, and 19 bases separated the two germline ends. This CDR3 is 16 amino acids long. The CDR3 protein is CASSDPGREVVYGYTF. The CDR3 nucleotides are TGCGCCAGCAGTGATCCGGGGAGGGAAGTCGTGTATGGCTACACCTTC.

The V call is TRBV9, the J call TRBJ1-4; D is undetermined. Germline loops: CDR1 SGDLS, CDR2 YYNGEE. CDR3 length equals 13 residues. V dropped 4 bases and J dropped 0 bases, with 4 bases sitting between them. The CDR3 is CASSPATNEKLFF. Written as DNA, the CDR3 is TGTGCCAGCAGCCCAGCAACTAATGAAAAACTGTTTTTT.

This clone was seen a handful of times. This chain connects TRBV9 to TRBJ2-2; no reliable D call. There are 13 residues in the CDR3. Germline V gene lookup returns CDR1 SGDLS and CDR2 YYNGEE. V was trimmed by 3 bases and J by 0 bases, leaving 3 bases between them. CDR3 nucleotide sequence: TGTGCCAGCAGCGAGCCGAACACCGGGGAGCTGTTTTTT. It yields the protein CASSEPNTGELFF.

This clone has only one observation. J is TRBJ1-1 and V is TRBV14; 10 bases are shared with TRBD1. The V and J ends lost 3 bases and 5 bases, in that order; junction bases with no gene match: 9. Looked up from germline, CDR1 is SGHDN and CDR2 is FVKESK. CDR3 length: 16 residues. CDR3 in DNA: TGTGCCAGCAGCCATGGTTGGGGACAGGGGAAAACTGAAGCTTTCTTT. It specifies CASSHGWGQGKTEAFF. Full variable domain (missing parts from reference TRBV14 and TRBJ1-1): EAGVTQFPSHSVIEKGQTVTLRCDPISGHDNLYWYRRVMGKEIKFLLHFVKESKQDESGMPNNRFLAERTGGTYSTLKVQPAELEDSGVYFCASSHGWGQGKTEAFFGQGTRLTVV.

The chain combines TRBV9 with TRBJ2-5; TRBD2 matches 10 bases. Per the germline V gene, CDR1 is SGDLS and CDR2 is YYNGEE. The CDR3 covers 15 residues. V lost 6 bases to trimming and J lost 1 base; unmatched junction nucleotides: 6. In nucleotides, the CDR3 is TGTGCCAGCACCTTAACTAGCGGGGTCCAAGAGACCCAGTACTTC. Residues: CASTLTSGVQETQYF.

Here the CDR3 DNA reads TGTGCCACCACGCTAGCGGCCGAAGAGACCCAGTACTTC. Its protein product is CATTLAAEETQYF. This chain connects TRBV15 to TRBJ2-5; 7 bases are a match to TRBD2. J was trimmed by 3 bases and V by 7 bases; bases with no gene match: 5. Per the germline V gene, CDR1 is LNHNV and CDR2 is YYDKDF (reference sequence). This CDR3 contains 13 residues.

The genes are TRBV4-3 and TRBJ1-1, with TRBD1 as a possible D gene (6 bases). V dropped 4 bases and J dropped 2 bases, with 17 bases sitting between them. The CDR3 is 16 amino acids. Germline-derived CDR1 and CDR2 are LGHNA and YSLEER. CDR3 bases: TGCGCCAGCAGCCTCGGGGGGCCAGGAGTAAACACTGAAGCTTTCTTT. Its protein product is CASSLGGPGVNTEAFF.

There are a few counts of this clone. The V call is TRBV4-3, the J call TRBJ2-3; D ambiguous. The CDR3 is 14 residues long. CDR1 and CDR2 from the germline V gene are LGHNA and YSLEER. V was pared by 0 bases and J by 4 bases, with 8 bases between. The CDR3, as DNA: TGCGCCAGCAGCCAAGAAACTTGGTCAGATACGCAGTATTTT. Translation: CASSQETWSDTQYF.

This chain joins TRBV27 and TRBJ1-6; a weak D match, TRBD1 (5 bases). The CDR3 totals 16 residues. Germline V gene sequence: CDR1 MNHEY, CDR2 SMNVEV (reference sequence). Trimming shortened V by 6 bases and J by 9 bases, and 21 bases separated the two germline ends. CDR3 sequence: CASRGLGGHIGSPLHF. For the CDR3, the DNA is TGTGCCAGCAGGGGGCTGGGGGGTCATATTGGTTCACCCCTCCACTTT.

The chain joins TRBV5-1 to TRBJ1-6; 9 positions agree with TRBD1. V trimming: 3 bases; J trimming: 7 bases; junction bases outside the gene matches: 5. The CDR3 is made up of 15 amino acids. Per germline, CDR1 SGHRS and CDR2 YFSETQ. This CDR3 reads CASSSGQGKNSPLHF. The CDR3 DNA is TGCGCCAGCAGCTCCGGACAGGGGAAGAATTCACCCCTCCACTTT.

This clone was seen a single time. The genes are TRBV4-3 and TRBJ2-7; possible D gene TRBD2, 7 bases. Germline values: CDR1 LGHNA, CDR2 YSLEER. The CDR3 extends over 13 amino acids. V was trimmed by 1 base and J by 5 bases, leaving 9 bases between them. CDR3 residues: CASSQGGGDEQYF. The CDR3 nucleotides are TGCGCCAGCAGCCAAGGGGGGGGCGACGAGCAGTACTTC.